The 3 T cell receptor beta chains in this list originate from one sample, sequenced in a study of T cell clones after liver transplantation. Generated by immunoSEQ multiplex PCR, the TCRdb table keeps only in-frame clones and is missing some. Of 50,000 to 60,000 clones in the sample, 70% were seen once. The sample consisted of CD4+ T cells from blood, taken at the roughly 15-month timepoint. All receptors come from a human patient who received a liver transplant. A share of the T cells may be of graft donor origin.

This clone has just a few counts. The chain recombines TRBV12-5 with TRBJ2-3, with TRBD2 matching over 8 bases. Germline CDR1 and CDR2: LGHNT and FRNRAP. With V trimmed by 4 bases and J by 6 bases, 18 bases remained unmatched. The CDR3 consists of 18 residues. The CDR3 region is CASGSGASGFIMRDTQYF. CDR3 nucleotides: TGTGCTAGTGGTTCGGGAGCTAGCGGGTTTATTATGAGGGATACGCAGTATTTT.

The V call is TRBV7-2, the J call TRBJ2-1; D may correspond to TRBD1 or TRBD2 (6 bases each). V was cut by 1 base and J by 8 bases, with 9 bases left in between. The CDR3 consists of 13 residues. CDR1 SGHTA and CDR2 FQGNSA come from the germline V gene. CDR3 residues: CASSLVGGDEQFF. CDR3 coding DNA: TGTGCCAGCAGCTTAGTCGGGGGCGATGAGCAGTTCTTC.

About this clone itself: The junction departs from germline at one end; a sequencing error may be responsible. The J gene is TRBJ1-1, the V gene TRBV6-1, with 7 bases aligning to TRBD1. Germline V gene data show CDR1 as MNHNS and CDR2 as SASEGT. This CDR3 region has 13 residues. CDR3 DNA: TGTGCCAGCAGTGTGGGACAGAACGCTGAAGCTTTCTTT. The encoded protein is CASSVGQNAEAFF.